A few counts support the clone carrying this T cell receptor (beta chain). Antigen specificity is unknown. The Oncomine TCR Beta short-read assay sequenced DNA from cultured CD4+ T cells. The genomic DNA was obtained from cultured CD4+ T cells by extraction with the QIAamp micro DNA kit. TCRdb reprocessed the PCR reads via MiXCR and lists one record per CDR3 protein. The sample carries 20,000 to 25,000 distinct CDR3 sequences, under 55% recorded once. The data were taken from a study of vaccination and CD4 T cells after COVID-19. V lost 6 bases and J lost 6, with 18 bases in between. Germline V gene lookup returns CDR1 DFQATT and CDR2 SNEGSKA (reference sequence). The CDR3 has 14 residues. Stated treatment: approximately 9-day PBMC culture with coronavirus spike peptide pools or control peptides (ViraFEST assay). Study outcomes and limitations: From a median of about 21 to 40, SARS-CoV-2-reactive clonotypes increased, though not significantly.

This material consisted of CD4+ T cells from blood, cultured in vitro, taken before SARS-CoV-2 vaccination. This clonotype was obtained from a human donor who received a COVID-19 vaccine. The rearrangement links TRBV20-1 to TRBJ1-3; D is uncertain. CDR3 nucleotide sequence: TGCAGTGCCAGACAAGGTTGGTGCGAAAACACCATATATTTT. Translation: CSARQGWCENTIYF.